This T cell receptor beta chain was sequenced during a study of blood T cell repertoires in COVID-19. In germline, CDR1 is KGHSH, CDR2 LQKENI. J was trimmed by 1 base and V by 5 bases; bases with no gene match: 5. This CDR3 spans 15 amino acids. Sequenced by immunoSEQ multiplex PCR; TCRdb stores in-frame clones only, minus some. This sample carries over 130,000 clones, roughly 84% of them seen once, and the ten largest clones take more than 3.5%. Material for sequencing was peripheral blood. This chain uses TRBV18 with TRBJ1-1; 9 bases are a match to TRBD1. The clonotype was recovered from a woman aged 55-69 years with acute or convalescent COVID-19. The CDR3 bases are TGTGCCAGCTCAAAGAGGACAGGGGCGAACACTGAAGCTTTCTTT. It specifies CASSKRTGANTEAFF.